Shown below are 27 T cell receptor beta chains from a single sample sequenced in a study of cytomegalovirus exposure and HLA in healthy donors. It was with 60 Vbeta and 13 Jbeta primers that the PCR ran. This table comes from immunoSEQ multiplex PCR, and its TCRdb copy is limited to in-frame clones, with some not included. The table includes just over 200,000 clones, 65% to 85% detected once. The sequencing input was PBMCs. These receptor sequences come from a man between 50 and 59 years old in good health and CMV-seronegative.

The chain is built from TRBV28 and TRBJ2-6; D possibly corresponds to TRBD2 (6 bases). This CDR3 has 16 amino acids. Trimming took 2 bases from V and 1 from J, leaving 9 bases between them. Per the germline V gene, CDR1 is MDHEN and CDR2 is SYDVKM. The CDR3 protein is CASSLKGGSGANVLTF. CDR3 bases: TGTGCCAGCAGTTTAAAGGGAGGTTCTGGGGCCAACGTCCTGACTTTC. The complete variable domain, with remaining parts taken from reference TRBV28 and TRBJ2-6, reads DVKVTQSSRYLVKRTGEKVFLECVQDMDHENMFWYRQDPGLGLRLIYFSYDVKMKEKGDIPEGYSVSREKKERFSLILESASTNQTSMYLCASSLKGGSGANVLTFGAGSRLTVL.

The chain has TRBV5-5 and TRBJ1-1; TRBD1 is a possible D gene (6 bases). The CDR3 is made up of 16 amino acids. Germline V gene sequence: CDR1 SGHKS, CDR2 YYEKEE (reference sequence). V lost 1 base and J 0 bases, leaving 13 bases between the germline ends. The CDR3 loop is CASSLYRDGVNTEAFF. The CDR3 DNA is TGTGCCAGCAGCTTGTACAGGGACGGGGTGAACACTGAAGCTTTCTTT.

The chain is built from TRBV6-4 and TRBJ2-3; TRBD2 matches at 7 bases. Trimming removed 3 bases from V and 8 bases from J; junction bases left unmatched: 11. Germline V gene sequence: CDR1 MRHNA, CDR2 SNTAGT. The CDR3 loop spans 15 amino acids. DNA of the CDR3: TGTGCCAGCAGTGAAATTACGGGGGGTGCGCGTACGCAGTATTTT. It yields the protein CASSEITGGARTQYF.

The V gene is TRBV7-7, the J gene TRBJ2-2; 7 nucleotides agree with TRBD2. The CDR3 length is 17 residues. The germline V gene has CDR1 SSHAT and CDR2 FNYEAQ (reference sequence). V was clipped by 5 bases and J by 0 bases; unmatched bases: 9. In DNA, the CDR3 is TGTGCCAGCAGCCCGATGGGGGGAGGGGCGAACACCGGGGAGCTGTTTTTT. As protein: CASSPMGGGANTGELFF.

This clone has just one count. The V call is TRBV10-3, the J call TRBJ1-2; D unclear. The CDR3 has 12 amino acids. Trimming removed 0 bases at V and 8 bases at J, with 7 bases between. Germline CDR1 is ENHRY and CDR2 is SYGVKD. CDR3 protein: CAISESTRGYTF. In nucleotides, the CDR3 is TGTGCCATCAGTGAGTCGACTCGCGGCTACACCTTC.

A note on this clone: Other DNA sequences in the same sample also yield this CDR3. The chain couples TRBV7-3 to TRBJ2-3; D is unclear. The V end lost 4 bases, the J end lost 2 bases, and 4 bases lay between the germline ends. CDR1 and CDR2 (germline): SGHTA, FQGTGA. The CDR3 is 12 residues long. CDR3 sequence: CASSSNTDTQYF. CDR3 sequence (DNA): TGTGCCAGCAGCTCTAACACAGATACGCAGTATTTT.

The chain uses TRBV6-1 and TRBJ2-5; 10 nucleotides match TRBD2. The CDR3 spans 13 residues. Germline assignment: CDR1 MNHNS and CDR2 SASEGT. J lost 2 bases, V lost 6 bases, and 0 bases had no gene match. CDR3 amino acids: CASRLAGQETQYF. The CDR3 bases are TGTGCCAGCAGACTAGCGGGACAAGAGACCCAGTACTTC.

CDR3 in amino acids: CASSSTGTYYNTGELFF. CDR3 bases: TGTGCCAGCAGCTCCACCGGGACATATTATAACACCGGGGAGCTGTTTTTT. The gene calls are TRBV11-2 and TRBJ2-2; possible D gene TRBD1, 6 bases. CDR1 is SGHAT, CDR2 FQNNGV, per germline. The CDR3 has 17 amino acids. V lost 4 bases, J lost 2 bases, and 17 bases lay in between.

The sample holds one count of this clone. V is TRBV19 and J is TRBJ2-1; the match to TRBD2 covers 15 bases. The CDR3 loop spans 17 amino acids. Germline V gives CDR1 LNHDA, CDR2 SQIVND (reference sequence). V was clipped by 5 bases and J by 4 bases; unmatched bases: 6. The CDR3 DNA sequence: TGTGCCAGTAGTCGGACTAGCGGGAGGGGAATATACAATGAGCAGTTCTTC. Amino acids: CASSRTSGRGIYNEQFF.

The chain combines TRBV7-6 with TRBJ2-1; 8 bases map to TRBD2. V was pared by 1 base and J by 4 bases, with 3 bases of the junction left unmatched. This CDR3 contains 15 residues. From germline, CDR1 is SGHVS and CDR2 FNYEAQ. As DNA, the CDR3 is TGTGCCAGCAGCTTAGAAGCTAGCGGGTACAATGAGCAGTTCTTC. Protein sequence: CASSLEASGYNEQFF.

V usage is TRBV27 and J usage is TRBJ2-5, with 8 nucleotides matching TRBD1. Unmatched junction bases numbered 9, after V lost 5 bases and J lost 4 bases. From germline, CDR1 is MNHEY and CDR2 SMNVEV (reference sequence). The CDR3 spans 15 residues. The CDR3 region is CASSAYPDRAETQYF. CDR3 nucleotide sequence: TGTGCCAGCAGTGCATACCCGGACAGGGCAGAGACCCAGTACTTC.

CDR3 sequence reads: CASSSLAGQSYEQYF. The CDR3, as DNA: TGTGCCAGCAGCTCGCTAGCGGGACAATCCTACGAGCAGTACTTC. The chain has TRBV7-6 and TRBJ2-7; 9 bases map to TRBD2. V lost 4 bases and J lost 1; bases outside the gene matches: 5. The germline V gene encodes CDR1 SGHVS and CDR2 FNYEAQ. The CDR3 consists of 15 residues.

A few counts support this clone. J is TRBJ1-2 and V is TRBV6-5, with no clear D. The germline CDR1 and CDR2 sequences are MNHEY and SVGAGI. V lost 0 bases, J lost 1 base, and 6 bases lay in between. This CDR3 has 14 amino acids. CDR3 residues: CASSYSNSNYGYTF. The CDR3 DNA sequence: TGTGCCAGCAGTTACTCGAATAGTAACTATGGCTACACCTTC.

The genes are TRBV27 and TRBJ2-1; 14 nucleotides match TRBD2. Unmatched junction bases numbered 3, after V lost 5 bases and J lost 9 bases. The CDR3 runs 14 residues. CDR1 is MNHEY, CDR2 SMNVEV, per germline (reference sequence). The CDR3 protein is CASSVGLAGVEQFF. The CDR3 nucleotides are TGTGCCAGCAGTGTGGGACTAGCGGGAGTTGAGCAGTTCTTC.

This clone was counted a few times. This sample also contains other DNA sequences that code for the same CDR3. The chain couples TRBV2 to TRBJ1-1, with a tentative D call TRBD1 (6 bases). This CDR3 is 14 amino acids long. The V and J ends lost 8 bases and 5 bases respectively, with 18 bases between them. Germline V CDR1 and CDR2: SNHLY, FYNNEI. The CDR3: CASDNSGVQTEAFF. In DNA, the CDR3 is TGTGCCAGCGACAACTCAGGGGTCCAGACTGAAGCTTTCTTT.

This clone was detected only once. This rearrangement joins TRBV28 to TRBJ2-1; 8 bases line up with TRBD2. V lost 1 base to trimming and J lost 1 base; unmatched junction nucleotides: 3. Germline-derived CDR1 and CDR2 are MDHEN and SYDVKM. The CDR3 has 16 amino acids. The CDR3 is CASSLFLAGSYNEQFF. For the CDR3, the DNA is TGTGCCAGCAGTTTATTTCTAGCGGGTTCCTACAATGAGCAGTTCTTC.

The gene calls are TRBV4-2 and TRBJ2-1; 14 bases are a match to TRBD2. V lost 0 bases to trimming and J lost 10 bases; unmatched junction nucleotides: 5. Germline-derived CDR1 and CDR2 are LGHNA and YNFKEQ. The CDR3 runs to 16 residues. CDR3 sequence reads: CASSQEGLAGDEEQFF. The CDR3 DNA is TGTGCCAGCAGCCAAGAGGGACTAGCGGGAGACGAAGAGCAGTTCTTC.

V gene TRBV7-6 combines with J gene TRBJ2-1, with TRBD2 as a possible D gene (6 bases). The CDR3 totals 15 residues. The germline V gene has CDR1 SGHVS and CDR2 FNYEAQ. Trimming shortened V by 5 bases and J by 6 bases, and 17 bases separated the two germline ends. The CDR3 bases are TGTGCCAGCAGCAGAGCCTGGGGGGAATTCAATGAGCAGTTCTTC. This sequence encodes CASSRAWGEFNEQFF.

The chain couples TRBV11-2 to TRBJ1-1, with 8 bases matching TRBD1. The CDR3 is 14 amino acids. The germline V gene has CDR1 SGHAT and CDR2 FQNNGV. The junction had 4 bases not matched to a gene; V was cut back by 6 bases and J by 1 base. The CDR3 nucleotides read TGTGCCAGCAGGCGGACAGGGCCGAACACTGAAGCTTTCTTT. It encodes CASRRTGPNTEAFF.

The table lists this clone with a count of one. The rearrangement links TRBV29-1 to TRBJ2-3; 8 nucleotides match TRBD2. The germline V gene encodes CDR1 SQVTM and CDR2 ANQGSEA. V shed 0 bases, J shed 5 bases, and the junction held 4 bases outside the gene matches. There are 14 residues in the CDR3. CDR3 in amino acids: CSVEDSGKVDTQYF. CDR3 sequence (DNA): TGCAGCGTTGAAGATAGCGGGAAAGTAGATACGCAGTATTTT.

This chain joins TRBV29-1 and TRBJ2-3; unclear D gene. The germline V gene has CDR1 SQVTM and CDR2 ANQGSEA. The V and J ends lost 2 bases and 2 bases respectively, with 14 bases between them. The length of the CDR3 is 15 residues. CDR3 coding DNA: TGCAGCGTTGAACAGGCTTACCAGAACACAGATACGCAGTATTTT. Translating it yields CSVEQAYQNTDTQYF.

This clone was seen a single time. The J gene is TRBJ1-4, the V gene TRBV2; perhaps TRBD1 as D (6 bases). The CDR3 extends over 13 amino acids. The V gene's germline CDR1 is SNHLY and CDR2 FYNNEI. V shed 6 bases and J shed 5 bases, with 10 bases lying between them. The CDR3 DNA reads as TGTGCCAGCAGCCCTGGGACAAATGAAAAACTGTTTTTT. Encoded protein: CASSPGTNEKLFF.

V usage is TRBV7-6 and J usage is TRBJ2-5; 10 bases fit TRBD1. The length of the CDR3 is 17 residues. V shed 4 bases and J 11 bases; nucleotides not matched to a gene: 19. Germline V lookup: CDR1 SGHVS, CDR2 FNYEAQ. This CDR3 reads CASSSLFGGTGAGEQYF. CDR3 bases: TGTGCCAGCAGCTCACTTTTTGGTGGGACAGGGGCAGGTGAGCAGTACTTC.

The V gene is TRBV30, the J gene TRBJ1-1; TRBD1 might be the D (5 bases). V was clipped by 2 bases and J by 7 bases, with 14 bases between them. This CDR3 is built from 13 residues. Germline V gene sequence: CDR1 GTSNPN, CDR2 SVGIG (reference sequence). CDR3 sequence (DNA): TGTGCCTGGAGTCCGGGGGTTCGGGGTGAAGCTTTCTTT. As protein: CAWSPGVRGEAFF.

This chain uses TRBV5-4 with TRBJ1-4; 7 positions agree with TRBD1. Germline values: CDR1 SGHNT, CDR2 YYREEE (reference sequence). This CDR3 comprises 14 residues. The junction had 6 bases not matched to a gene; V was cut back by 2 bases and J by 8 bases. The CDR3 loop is CASSLDREREKLFF. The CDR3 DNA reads TGTGCCAGCAGCTTAGACAGGGAGCGGGAAAAACTGTTTTTT.

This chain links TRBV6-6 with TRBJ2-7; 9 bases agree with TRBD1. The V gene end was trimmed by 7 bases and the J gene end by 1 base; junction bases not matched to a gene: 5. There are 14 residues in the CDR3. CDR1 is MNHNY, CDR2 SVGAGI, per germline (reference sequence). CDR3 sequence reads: CASTRGTGSYEQYF. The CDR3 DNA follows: TGTGCCAGCACCCGCGGGACAGGGTCCTACGAGCAGTACTTC.

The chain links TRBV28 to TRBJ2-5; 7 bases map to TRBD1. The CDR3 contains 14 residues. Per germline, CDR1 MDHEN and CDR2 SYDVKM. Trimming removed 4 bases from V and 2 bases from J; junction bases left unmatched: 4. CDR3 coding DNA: TGTGCCAGCAGTTCCGGGGACAGACAAGAGACCCAGTACTTC. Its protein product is CASSSGDRQETQYF. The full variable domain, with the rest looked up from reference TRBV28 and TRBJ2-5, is DVKVTQSSRYLVKRTGEKVFLECVQDMDHENMFWYRQDPGLGLRLIYFSYDVKMKEKGDIPEGYSVSREKKERFSLILESASTNQTSMYLCASSSGDRQETQYFGPGTRLLVL.